This is a list of T cell receptor beta chains from one sample in a study of graft-versus-host responses after intestinal transplantation. Produced via immunoSEQ multiplex PCR; TCRdb's table is partial and in-frame only. The sample yields 30,000 to 40,000 clones, 85% to 95% seen once. Their antigen targets remain unknown. The source material was unstimulated CD8+ T cells sorted from spleen or lymph node cells, sampled before transplant. The receptor set was obtained from a human donor who was the organ donor for an intestinal transplant. Each CDR3 is given with its conserved first and last residue. The order of the fields is CDR3 DNA, CDR3 protein, J gene, clone size, D gene, V gene, CDR3 length. The D gene is left open where the match is weak. Not all rows give a size; the values are once, few, many and, for expanded clones, a class.

CDR3 DNA: TGCAGCGTTGACGGGGGACTAGCGGGAGGGCAGTACGAGCAGTACTTC
CDR3 protein: CSVDGGLAGGQYEQYF
J gene: TRBJ2-7
clone size: once
D gene: TRBD2
V gene: TRBV29-1
CDR3 length: 16

CDR3 DNA: TGTGCCAGCAGGTACCGGGGCAATGAGCAGTTCTTC
CDR3 protein: CASRYRGNEQFF
J gene: TRBJ2-1
clone size: -
D gene: -
V gene: TRBV6-1
CDR3 length: 12

CDR3 DNA: TGTGCCAGCAGTTACGACTTTGGGGAGACCCAGTACTTC
CDR3 protein: CASSYDFGETQYF
J gene: TRBJ2-5
clone size: -
D gene: -
V gene: TRBV6-5
CDR3 length: 13

CDR3 DNA: TGTGCCAGCAGCGTTTCCCAGGGTGCCGCTTCTGGAAACACCATATATTTT
CDR3 protein: CASSVSQGAASGNTIYF
J gene: TRBJ1-3
clone size: -
D gene: -
V gene: TRBV9
CDR3 length: 17

CDR3 DNA: TGTGCCAGCAGCTTGGGTATGGCCGACAATCAGCCCCAGCATTTT
CDR3 protein: CASSLGMADNQPQHF
J gene: TRBJ1-5
clone size: -
D gene: -
V gene: TRBV7-2
CDR3 length: 15

CDR3 DNA: TGTGCCAGCAGCCCTCGGACTAGCGGAAGCACAGATACGCAGTATTTT
CDR3 protein: CASSPRTSGSTDTQYF
J gene: TRBJ2-3
clone size: -
D gene: TRBD2
V gene: TRBV13
CDR3 length: 16

CDR3 DNA: TGTGCCAGCAGTTCGACAGGGGTAACCTATGGCTACACCTTC
CDR3 protein: CASSSTGVTYGYTF
J gene: TRBJ1-2
clone size: -
D gene: TRBD1
V gene: TRBV27
CDR3 length: 14

CDR3 DNA: TGTGCCAGCAGCCCAGGAGGGGGAACTGAAGCTTTCTTT
CDR3 protein: CASSPGGGTEAFF
J gene: TRBJ1-1
clone size: -
D gene: -
V gene: TRBV7-6
CDR3 length: 13

CDR3 DNA: TGTGCCACCAGCCCGCGGGAGGGCCCTAGTAATGAGCAGTTCTTC
CDR3 protein: CATSPREGPSNEQFF
J gene: TRBJ2-1
clone size: once
D gene: TRBD2
V gene: TRBV15
CDR3 length: 15

CDR3 DNA: TGTGCCAGCAGTTTAATAGGACTAGCGGGAGTCGGTTCTTCGGGTGAGCAGTTCTTC
CDR3 protein: CASSLIGLAGVGSSGEQFF
J gene: TRBJ2-1
clone size: -
D gene: TRBD2
V gene: TRBV27
CDR3 length: 19

CDR3 DNA: TGTGCCAGCAGTGACCTACCGGGACAGCGCTACGAGCAGTACTTC
CDR3 protein: CASSDLPGQRYEQYF
J gene: TRBJ2-7
clone size: -
D gene: TRBD1
V gene: TRBV6-1
CDR3 length: 15

CDR3 DNA: TGCAGCACGGAGGTTTACACTGAAGCTTTCTTT
CDR3 protein: CSTEVYTEAFF
J gene: TRBJ1-1
clone size: -
D gene: -
V gene: TRBV29-1
CDR3 length: 11

CDR3 DNA: TGTGCCTGGAGGGGTCTCGACAGGGGTTATGGCTACACCTTC
CDR3 protein: CAWRGLDRGYGYTF
J gene: TRBJ1-2
clone size: -
D gene: TRBD1
V gene: TRBV30
CDR3 length: 14

CDR3 DNA: TGTGCCAGCAGTGAGAGGGACAGGGAGGCAACTAATGAAAAACTGTTTTTT
CDR3 protein: CASSERDREATNEKLFF
J gene: TRBJ1-4
clone size: few
D gene: TRBD1
V gene: TRBV27
CDR3 length: 17

CDR3 DNA: TGTGCCAGCAGTAAAGATGACAGATATGAAAAACTGTTTTTT
CDR3 protein: CASSKDDRYEKLFF
J gene: TRBJ1-4
clone size: -
D gene: -
V gene: TRBV28
CDR3 length: 14

CDR3 DNA: TGTGCCAGCAGCGATGGGGCAGGCAGTGAAAAACTGTTTTTT
CDR3 protein: CASSDGAGSEKLFF
J gene: TRBJ1-4
clone size: -
D gene: -
V gene: TRBV9
CDR3 length: 14

CDR3 DNA: TGCGCCAGCAGCCAAGATGGTTTTGGGCACCTAAACACCGGGGAGCTGTTTTTT
CDR3 protein: CASSQDGFGHLNTGELFF
J gene: TRBJ2-2
clone size: -
D gene: -
V gene: TRBV4-3
CDR3 length: 18

CDR3 DNA: TGTGCCAGCAGTCTGAGCAGAGCCTACGAGCAGTACTTC
CDR3 protein: CASSLSRAYEQYF
J gene: TRBJ2-7
clone size: once
D gene: -
V gene: TRBV27
CDR3 length: 13

CDR3 DNA: TGCGCCAGCAGCCAAGATCGCGTCTTCAGCTCCTACGAGCAGTACTTC
CDR3 protein: CASSQDRVFSSYEQYF
J gene: TRBJ2-7
clone size: -
D gene: -
V gene: TRBV4-3
CDR3 length: 16

CDR3 DNA: TGTGCCAGCAGTCCCTACAGGGAAACTAATGAAAAACTGTTTTTT
CDR3 protein: CASSPYRETNEKLFF
J gene: TRBJ1-4
clone size: -
D gene: -
V gene: TRBV28
CDR3 length: 15

CDR3 DNA: TGTGCCAGCAGTTTCACAGGGAGGACCACAGATACGCAGTATTTT
CDR3 protein: CASSFTGRTTDTQYF
J gene: TRBJ2-3
clone size: -
D gene: -
V gene: TRBV28
CDR3 length: 15